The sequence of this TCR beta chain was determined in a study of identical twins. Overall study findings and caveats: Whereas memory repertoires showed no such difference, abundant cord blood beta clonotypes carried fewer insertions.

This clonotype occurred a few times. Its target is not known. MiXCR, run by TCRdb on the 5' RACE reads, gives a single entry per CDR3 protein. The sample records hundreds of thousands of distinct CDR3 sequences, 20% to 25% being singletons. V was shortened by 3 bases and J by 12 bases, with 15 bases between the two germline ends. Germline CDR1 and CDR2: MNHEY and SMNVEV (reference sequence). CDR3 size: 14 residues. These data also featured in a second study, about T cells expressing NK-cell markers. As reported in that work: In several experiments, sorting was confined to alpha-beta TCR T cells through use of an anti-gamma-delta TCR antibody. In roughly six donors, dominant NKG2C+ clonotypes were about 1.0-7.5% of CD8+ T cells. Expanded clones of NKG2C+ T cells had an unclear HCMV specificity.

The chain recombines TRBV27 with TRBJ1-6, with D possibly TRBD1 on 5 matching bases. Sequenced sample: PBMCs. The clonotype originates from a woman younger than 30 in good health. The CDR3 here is CASSLHTGIKPLHF. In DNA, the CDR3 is TGTGCCAGCAGTTTGCATACAGGAATTAAACCCCTCCACTTT.